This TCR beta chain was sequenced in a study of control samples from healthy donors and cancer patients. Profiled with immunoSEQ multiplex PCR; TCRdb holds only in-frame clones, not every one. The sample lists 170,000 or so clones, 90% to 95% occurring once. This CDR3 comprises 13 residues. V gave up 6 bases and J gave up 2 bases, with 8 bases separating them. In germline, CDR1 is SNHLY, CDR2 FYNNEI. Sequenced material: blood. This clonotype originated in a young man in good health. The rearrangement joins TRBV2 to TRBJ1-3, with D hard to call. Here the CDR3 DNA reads TGTGCCAGCAGCGGAGGGCCTGGAAACACCATATATTTT. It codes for CASSGGPGNTIYF.